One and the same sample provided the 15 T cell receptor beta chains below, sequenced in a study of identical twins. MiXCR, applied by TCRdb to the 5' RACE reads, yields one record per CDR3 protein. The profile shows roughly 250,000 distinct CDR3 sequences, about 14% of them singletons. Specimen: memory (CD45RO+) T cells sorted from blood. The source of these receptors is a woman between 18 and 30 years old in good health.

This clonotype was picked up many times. CDR3 bases: TGTGCCATTACCCGGCCCCTCTCCTACGAGCAGTACTTC. Translated, it gives CAITRPLSYEQYF. The V gene is TRBV2, the J gene TRBJ2-7; D uncertain. Trimming stripped 10 bases from V and 0 bases from J, with 13 bases between. The CDR3 sequence is 13 residues long. Germline CDR1 and CDR2: SNHLY and FYNNEI.

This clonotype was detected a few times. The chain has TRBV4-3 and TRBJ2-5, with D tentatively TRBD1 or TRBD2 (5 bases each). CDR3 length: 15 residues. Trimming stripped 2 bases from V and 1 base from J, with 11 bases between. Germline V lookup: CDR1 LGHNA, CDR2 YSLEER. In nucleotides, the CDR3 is TGCGCCAGCAGCCAAAGGGTGAGGGGCCAAGAGACCCAGTACTTC. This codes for CASSQRVRGQETQYF.

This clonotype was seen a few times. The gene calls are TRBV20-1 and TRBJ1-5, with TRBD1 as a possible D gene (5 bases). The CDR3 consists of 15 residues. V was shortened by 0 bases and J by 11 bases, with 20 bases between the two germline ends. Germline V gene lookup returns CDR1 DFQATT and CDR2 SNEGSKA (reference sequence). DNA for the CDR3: TGCAGTGCTAGAGATCATAGAGGGGCAGGCGATTCCCAGCATTTT. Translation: CSARDHRGAGDSQHF.

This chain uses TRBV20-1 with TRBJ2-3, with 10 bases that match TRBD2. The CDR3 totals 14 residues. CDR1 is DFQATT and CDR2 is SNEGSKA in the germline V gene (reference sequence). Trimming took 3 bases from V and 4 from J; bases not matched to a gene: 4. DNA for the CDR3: TGCAGTGCTAGGCCGACTAGCGGGTCAGATACGCAGTATTTT. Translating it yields CSARPTSGSDTQYF.

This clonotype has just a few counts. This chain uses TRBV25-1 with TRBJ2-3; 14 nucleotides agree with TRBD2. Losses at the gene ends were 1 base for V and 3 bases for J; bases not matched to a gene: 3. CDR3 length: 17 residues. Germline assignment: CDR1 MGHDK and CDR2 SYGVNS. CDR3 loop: CASSESRTSGGTDTQYF. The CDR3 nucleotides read TGTGCCAGCAGTGAATCTCGGACTAGCGGGGGGACAGATACGCAGTATTTT.

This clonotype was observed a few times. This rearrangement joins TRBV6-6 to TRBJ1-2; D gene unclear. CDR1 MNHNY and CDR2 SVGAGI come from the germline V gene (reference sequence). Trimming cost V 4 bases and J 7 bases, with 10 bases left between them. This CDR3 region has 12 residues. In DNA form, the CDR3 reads TGTGCCAGCAGTTTCACGGCGGGTGGCTACACCTTC. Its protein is CASSFTAGGYTF.

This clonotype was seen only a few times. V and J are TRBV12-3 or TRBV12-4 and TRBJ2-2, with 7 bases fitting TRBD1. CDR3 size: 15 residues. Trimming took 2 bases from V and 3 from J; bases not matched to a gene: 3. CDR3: CASSLRQGYTGELFF. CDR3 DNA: TGTGCCAGCAGTTTAAGACAGGGCTACACCGGGGAGCTGTTTTTT.

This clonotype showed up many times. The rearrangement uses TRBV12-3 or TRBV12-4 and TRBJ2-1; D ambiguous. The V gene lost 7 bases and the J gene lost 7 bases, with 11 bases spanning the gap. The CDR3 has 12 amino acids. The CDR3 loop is CASTRWRNEQFF. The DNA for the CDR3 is TGTGCCAGCACACGATGGAGAAATGAGCAGTTCTTC.

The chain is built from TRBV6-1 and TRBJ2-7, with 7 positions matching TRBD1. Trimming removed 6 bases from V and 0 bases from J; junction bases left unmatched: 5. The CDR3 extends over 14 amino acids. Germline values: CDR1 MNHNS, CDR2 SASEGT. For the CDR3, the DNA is TGTGCCAGCAGCCGCGACAGGGCCTCCTACGAGCAGTACTTC. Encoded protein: CASSRDRASYEQYF.

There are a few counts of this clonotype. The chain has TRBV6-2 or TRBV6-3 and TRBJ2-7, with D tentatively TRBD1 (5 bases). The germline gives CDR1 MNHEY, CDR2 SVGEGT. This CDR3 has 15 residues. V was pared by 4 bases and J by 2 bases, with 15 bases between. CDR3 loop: CASSSPRELAYEQYF. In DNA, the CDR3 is TGTGCCAGCAGTTCCCCCAGGGAACTGGCCTACGAGCAGTACTTC.

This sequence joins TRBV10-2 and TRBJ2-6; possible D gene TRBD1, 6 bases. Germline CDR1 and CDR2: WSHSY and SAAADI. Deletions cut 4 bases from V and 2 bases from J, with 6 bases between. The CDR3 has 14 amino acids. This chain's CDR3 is CASSAGAGANVLTF. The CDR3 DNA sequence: TGCGCCAGCAGTGCAGGGGCTGGGGCCAACGTCCTGACTTTC.

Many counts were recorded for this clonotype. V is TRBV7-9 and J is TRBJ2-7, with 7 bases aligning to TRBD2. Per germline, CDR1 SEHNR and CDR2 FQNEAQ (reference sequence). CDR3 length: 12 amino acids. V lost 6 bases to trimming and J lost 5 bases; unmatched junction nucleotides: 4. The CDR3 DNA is TGTGCCAGCAGTTGGGACTACGACGAGCAGTACTTC. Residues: CASSWDYDEQYF.

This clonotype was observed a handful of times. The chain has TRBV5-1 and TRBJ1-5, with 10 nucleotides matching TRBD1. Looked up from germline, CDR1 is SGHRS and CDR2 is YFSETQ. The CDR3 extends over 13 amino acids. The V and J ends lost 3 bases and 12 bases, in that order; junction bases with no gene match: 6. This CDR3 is CASSWDRGKGQHF. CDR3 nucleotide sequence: TGCGCCAGCAGCTGGGACAGGGGAAAGGGCCAGCATTTT.

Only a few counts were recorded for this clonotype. The CDR3 DNA reads TGTGCCAGCAGTTTAGTAGCAGGGACCAATTCACCCCTCCACTTT. Protein product: CASSLVAGTNSPLHF. This chain links TRBV12-3 or TRBV12-4 with TRBJ1-6, with D possibly being TRBD1 (5 bases). The ends were cut back, 1 base at V and 7 bases at J, with 11 bases in the middle. The CDR3 spans 15 residues.

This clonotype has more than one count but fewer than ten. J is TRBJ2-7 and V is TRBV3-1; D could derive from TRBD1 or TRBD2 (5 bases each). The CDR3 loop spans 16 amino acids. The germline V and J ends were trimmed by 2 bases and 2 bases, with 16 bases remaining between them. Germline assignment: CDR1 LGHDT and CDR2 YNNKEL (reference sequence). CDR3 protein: CASSQRLGDGPYEQYF. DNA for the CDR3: TGTGCCAGCAGCCAAAGACTCGGGGACGGCCCCTACGAGCAGTACTTC.